The clone carrying this TCR beta chain came up many times. Its specificity is not known. This sample stems from a study of CD8 T cells in ankylosing spondylitis. Study results and limitations: Ankylosing spondylitis blood appeared to be characterized by a TCR beta motif of 7 to 9 highly homologous variants. Past studies reported some motif variants in reactive arthritis synovial fluid and blood. Matched synovial fluid from ankylosing spondylitis patients was reported to be enriched for disease-linked clones.

Quantitative 5'-RACE with molecular barcodes produced the TCR beta libraries. TCRdb itself ran the 5' RACE reads through MiXCR, one entry per CDR3 protein. Here the sample spans 200,000 or so distinct CDR3 sequences, approximately 13% being singletons. This CDR3 spans 16 amino acids. V lost 8 bases to trimming and J lost 5 bases, with 25 bases between them. The rearrangement joins TRBV12-3 or TRBV12-4 to TRBJ2-7; weak D call: TRBD2 (6 bases). Material: blood, either unsorted or a sorted T cell fraction (not recorded which). The TCR was taken from a female donor with ankylosing spondylitis or in good health (not recorded which). The chain's CDR3 is CASGISGRGIVDEQYF. The CDR3 DNA reads TGTGCCAGCGGAATCAGTGGGCGGGGAATTGTGGACGAGCAGTACTTC.